The sample holds many counts of the clone carrying this T cell receptor (beta chain). No antigen is known for it. This sample stems from a study of neurological immune-mediated disorders. General study points: The level of TCR clonal expansion was highest in patients with HTLV-1-associated myelopathy and lowest in multiple sclerosis, where it fell below the level seen in healthy controls.

Time point denoted: technical triplicate 3. TCRdb used MiXCR to reprocess the 5' RACE reads, holding one entry per CDR3 protein. This table holds about 44,000 distinct CDR3 sequences, 20% to 25% found once. The J segment lost 1 base and the V segment lost 3 bases, leaving 7 bases of the junction unmatched. CDR1 is DFQATT, CDR2 SNEGSKA, per germline (reference sequence). The CDR3 is 16 amino acids. V gene TRBV20-1 combines with J gene TRBJ2-1, with TRBD2 identical over 9 bases. The sample taken for sequencing was PBMCs. The TCR sequence derives from a man aged 60-69 years with HTLV-1-associated myelopathy (HAM/TSP). CDR3 sequence reads: CSASLREGRSYNEQFF. For the CDR3, the DNA is TGCAGTGCTAGTTTGCGGGAGGGCCGGTCCTACAATGAGCAGTTCTTC.